This T cell receptor beta chain was recorded in a study of shared clonotypes between healthy human individuals. Overall study: There were three CD4 naive, three CD4 memory, two CD8 naive and one CD8 memory plates per donor.

Sequenced by immunoSEQ multiplex PCR; TCRdb stores in-frame clones only, minus some. The data contain roughly 1,800,000 clones, about 94% of them singletons. Concerning this clone itself: The antigen remains unidentified.

Findings of the study overall: Estimated richness values were generally larger in naive subsets than in memory subsets. Clonotypes not shared had lower generation probabilities than those common to all four donors. Naive CD4 clonotypes were shared across a handful of donors at about 5%.

Looked up from germline, CDR1 is SEHNR and CDR2 is FQNEAQ (reference sequence). The CDR3 loop spans 15 amino acids. Trimming took 2 bases from V and 7 from J; bases not matched to a gene: 8. Naive CD8 isolation took CD45RO-negative cells positively selected for CCR7 and excluded terminally differentiated effector memory CD45RA+ cells. The receptor comes from a young man in good health. The sequenced sample consisted of naive CD8+ T cells sorted from blood. The chain is built from TRBV7-9 and TRBJ2-1; 7 bases agree with TRBD2. The CDR3 DNA sequence: TGTGCCAGCAGCTTATCGGGAGGTTTAGGGAATGAGCAGTTCTTC. It encodes CASSLSGGLGNEQFF.